This is a list of T cell receptor beta chains from one sample in a study of blood T cell repertoires in COVID-19. Profiling relied on immunoSEQ multiplex PCR, and the TCRdb table lists in-frame clones only, not all of them. Of tens of thousands of clones listed, roughly 80% are singletons. Sample: peripheral blood. The receptor set was obtained from a man aged 70-80 years with acute or convalescent COVID-19. Each CDR3 is given without its conserved first and last residue. Each record gives: CDR3 protein, V gene, J gene.

CDR3 protein: ASSLSGTGKRRAF; V gene: TRBV4-3; J gene: TRBJ1-1
CDR3 protein: SVKQQGTPTNEKLF; V gene: TRBV29-1; J gene: TRBJ1-4
CDR3 protein: ASSQGRVGGREQF; V gene: TRBV14; J gene: TRBJ2-1
CDR3 protein: ASSRGWGPWNSPLH; V gene: TRBV5-6; J gene: TRBJ1-6
CDR3 protein: ATSRSQLGGNQPQH; V gene: TRBV15; J gene: TRBJ1-5
CDR3 protein: ASSLALGQFNQPQH; V gene: TRBV7-9; J gene: TRBJ1-5
CDR3 protein: ASSQGARGSNQPQH; V gene: TRBV19; J gene: TRBJ1-5
CDR3 protein: ASRAGRENNEQF; V gene: TRBV9; J gene: TRBJ2-1
CDR3 protein: ASSIRTGLYGYT; V gene: TRBV6-2/TRBV6-3; J gene: TRBJ1-2
CDR3 protein: ATSRRLAGVRGSYNEQF; V gene: TRBV15; J gene: TRBJ2-1
CDR3 protein: ASSLRHPGGYEQY; V gene: TRBV7-2; J gene: TRBJ2-7
CDR3 protein: ASSRVGGAGPDTQY; V gene: TRBV7-3; J gene: TRBJ2-3
CDR3 protein: ASSSLRETGYEQY; V gene: TRBV27; J gene: TRBJ2-7
CDR3 protein: ASSRDRGSVTEAF; V gene: TRBV27; J gene: TRBJ1-1
CDR3 protein: ASSLDRAQETQY; V gene: TRBV2; J gene: TRBJ2-5
CDR3 protein: ASSLRDTNTEAF; V gene: TRBV3-1/TRBV3-2; J gene: TRBJ1-1
CDR3 protein: ASSYDSSGNTIY; V gene: TRBV6-5; J gene: TRBJ1-3
CDR3 protein: ASSLDRGWGYT; V gene: TRBV28; J gene: TRBJ1-2
CDR3 protein: ASSLVVLGLAGGPKNEQY; V gene: TRBV4-1; J gene: TRBJ2-7
CDR3 protein: ASSLEEGLEQY; V gene: TRBV5-4; J gene: TRBJ2-7
CDR3 protein: ASSLLATSDEQY; V gene: TRBV11-2; J gene: TRBJ2-7
CDR3 protein: ASSPSGQGVGEAF; V gene: TRBV18; J gene: TRBJ1-1
CDR3 protein: ATSRDLAGDEQY; V gene: TRBV15; J gene: TRBJ2-7
CDR3 protein: AISESDQETQY; V gene: TRBV10-3; J gene: TRBJ2-5
CDR3 protein: ASNPGQGVDSGELF; V gene: TRBV10-1; J gene: TRBJ2-2